The 28 T cell receptor beta chains below all came from one sample that was sequenced in a study of blood T cell repertoires in COVID-19. Here immunoSEQ multiplex PCR was the method, and the copy in TCRdb shows in-frame clones only, minus some. Among approximately 290,000 clones listed, approximately 83% were seen once. Sequences were obtained from PBMCs or T cells enriched from blood (not recorded which). The receptors were gathered from a woman aged 25-40 years who had recovered from COVID-19.

This sequence joins TRBV6-5 and TRBJ2-2, with TRBD1 matching over 7 bases. There are 15 residues in the CDR3. The ends lost 6 bases at V and 0 bases at J; junction bases unmatched: 4. Germline CDR1 MNHEY, CDR2 SVGAGI. DNA of the CDR3: TGTGCCAGCAGGAGGGACAGCTCGAACACCGGGGAGCTGTTTTTT. It yields the protein CASRRDSSNTGELFF.

This clone has only a few counts. The genes are TRBV7-6 and TRBJ1-1; D remains ambiguous. V was pared by 3 bases and J by 2 bases, with 7 bases between. From germline, CDR1 is SGHVS and CDR2 FNYEAQ. This CDR3 spans 13 amino acids. The CDR3 sequence: CASSFEKNTEAFF. CDR3 in DNA: TGTGCCAGCAGCTTTGAGAAAAACACTGAAGCTTTCTTT.

The chain uses TRBV6-1 and TRBJ2-1; tentatively, D is TRBD1 (6 bases). Looked up from germline, CDR1 is MNHNS and CDR2 is SASEGT. The CDR3 is made up of 18 amino acids. The V end lost 3 bases, the J end lost 5 bases, and 23 bases lay between the germline ends. CDR3 sequence: CASSDNRQQGRTNNEQFF. The DNA for the CDR3 is TGTGCCAGCAGTGATAATAGGCAACAGGGTAGGACAAACAATGAGCAGTTCTTC.

This rearrangement joins TRBV28 to TRBJ2-4; no clear D gene. Trimming removed 5 bases at V and 0 bases at J, with 14 bases between. CDR1 MDHEN and CDR2 SYDVKM come from the germline V gene. The CDR3 runs to 16 residues. DNA for the CDR3: TGTGCCAGCAGTCCCCCAGGTGATATAGCCAAAAACATTCAGTACTTC. It yields the protein CASSPPGDIAKNIQYF.

CDR3 in DNA: TGTGCCAGCAGCCAAGACAGGAACAATGAGCAGTTCTTC. Amino acids: CASSQDRNNEQFF. V and J are TRBV3-1 (or the pseudogene TRBV3-2) and TRBJ2-1, with D unresolved. Per the germline V gene, CDR1 is LGHDT and CDR2 is YNNKEL (reference sequence). The CDR3 consists of 13 residues. V was shortened by 0 bases and J by 5 bases, with 5 bases between the two germline ends.

The rearrangement links TRBV28 to TRBJ2-3; TRBD2 matches at 10 bases. J lost 6 bases, V lost 5 bases, and 14 bases had no gene match. Germline CDR1 MDHEN, CDR2 SYDVKM. CDR3 length: 17 residues. CDR3 in DNA: TGTGCCAGCAGTACCATGGGACTAGCGCAAGATGTGGATACGCAGTATTTT. Its translation is CASSTMGLAQDVDTQYF.

In regard to this clone: Other nucleotide sequences in the sample specify the same CDR3. The chain joins TRBV28 to TRBJ1-4; weak D call: TRBD1 (6 bases). Trimming took 5 bases from V and 2 from J, leaving 12 bases between them. CDR1 is MDHEN, CDR2 SYDVKM, per germline. The CDR3 has 15 residues. The CDR3 DNA reads as TGTGCCAGCAGTCTTAGACAGGCTACTAATGAAAAACTGTTTTTT. It is translated as CASSLRQATNEKLFF.

The gene calls are TRBV6-1 and TRBJ1-5, with D tentatively TRBD1 (5 bases). This CDR3 is 19 amino acids long. Trimming stripped 2 bases from V and 0 bases from J, with 20 bases between. Germline V lookup: CDR1 MNHNS, CDR2 SASEGT. The CDR3 protein is CASSESWGSFRGSNQPQHF. The CDR3 region has the DNA TGTGCCAGCAGTGAATCATGGGGTTCGTTTAGGGGTAGCAATCAGCCCCAGCATTTT.

This chain uses TRBV28 with TRBJ2-7; the D gene is possibly TRBD2 (6 bases). Trimming removed 3 bases from V and 1 base from J, with 13 bases in between. Per the germline V gene, CDR1 is MDHEN and CDR2 is SYDVKM. The CDR3 is 15 residues long. The CDR3 region has the DNA TGTGCCAGCAGTTTTACGAGCGGGTTTTCCTACGAGCAGTACTTC. As protein: CASSFTSGFSYEQYF.

This chain joins TRBV30 and TRBJ1-5; the D gene is possibly TRBD1 (6 bases). The CDR3 totals 13 residues. Trimming cost V 3 bases and J 2 bases, with 8 bases left between them. Looked up from germline, CDR1 is GTSNPN and CDR2 is SVGIG (reference sequence). CDR3 residues: CAWRGGGNQPQHF. The CDR3 bases are TGTGCCTGGAGAGGGGGGGGCAATCAGCCCCAGCATTTT.

This clone appeared a single time. The genes are TRBV6-5 and TRBJ2-1; 8 positions agree with TRBD2. The V and J ends lost 8 bases and 4 bases, in that order; junction bases with no gene match: 10. The CDR3 runs 15 residues. CDR1 and CDR2 (germline): MNHEY, SVGAGI. The CDR3 region is CASAGSGGSYNEQFF. The DNA for the CDR3 is TGTGCCAGCGCGGGCAGCGGGGGTTCATACAATGAGCAGTTCTTC.

This clone has only a few counts. This chain connects TRBV11-2 to TRBJ2-1; TRBD1 is a possible D gene (5 bases). V was shortened by 5 bases and J by 8 bases, with 22 bases between the two germline ends. There are 16 residues in the CDR3. CDR1 is SGHAT and CDR2 is FQNNGV in the germline V gene. The CDR3 loop is CASSLSLRAFSDEQFF. The CDR3 DNA reads TGTGCCAGCAGCCTGTCCCTCAGGGCTTTTTCGGATGAGCAGTTCTTC.

The table lists this clone with a few counts. V gene TRBV19 combines with J gene TRBJ1-5; 9 bases fit TRBD1. The germline V gene encodes CDR1 LNHDA and CDR2 SQIVND (reference sequence). The CDR3 covers 15 residues. The J segment lost 4 bases and the V segment lost 3 bases, leaving 4 bases of the junction unmatched. The CDR3 region has the DNA TGTGCCAGTAGTATGCAACAGGGGGCGAATCAGCCCCAGCATTTT. It is translated as CASSMQQGANQPQHF. The full variable domain, its missing parts supplied by reference TRBV19 and TRBJ1-5, is DGGITQSPKYLFRKEGQNVTLSCEQNLNHDAMYWYRQDPGQGLRLIYYSQIVNDFQKGDIAEGYSVSREKKESFPLTVTSAQKNPTAFYLCASSMQQGANQPQHFGDGTRLSIL.

The chain recombines TRBV7-9 with TRBJ1-4; 9 bases fit TRBD1. The CDR3 runs to 15 residues. The germline V gene has CDR1 SEHNR and CDR2 FQNEAQ (reference sequence). The V and J ends lost 3 bases and 8 bases, in that order; junction bases with no gene match: 7. CDR3 loop: CASSFRQGGEEKLFF. CDR3 nucleotide sequence: TGTGCCAGCAGCTTTAGACAGGGGGGTGAGGAAAAACTGTTTTTT.

The chain couples TRBV6-5 to TRBJ1-1; 7 bases are shared with TRBD1. There are 15 residues in the CDR3. Germline values: CDR1 MNHEY, CDR2 SVGAGI. V was pared by 6 bases and J by 5 bases, with 12 bases of the junction left unmatched. This CDR3 reads CASRTRQGPRTEAFF. For the CDR3, the DNA is TGTGCCAGCAGGACGAGACAGGGACCAAGGACTGAAGCTTTCTTT.

The chain has TRBV14 and TRBJ1-2; maybe TRBD1 (6 bases). Trimming left V 4 bases short and J 3 bases short, with 21 bases between. This CDR3 spans 17 amino acids. The V gene's germline CDR1 is SGHDN and CDR2 FVKESK. This CDR3 is CASSPSGRGYSDYGYTF. The CDR3 DNA follows: TGTGCCAGCAGCCCTTCGGGCAGGGGATATTCGGACTATGGCTACACCTTC.

J is TRBJ1-4 and V is TRBV11-2, with 8 bases aligning to TRBD1. V gave up 1 base and J gave up 8 bases; unmatched junction bases: 9. Germline V gene data show CDR1 as SGHAT and CDR2 as FQNNGV. The CDR3 runs to 16 residues. This CDR3 is CASSLGGSRGLEKLFF. CDR3 nucleotide sequence: TGTGCCAGCAGCTTAGGGGGAAGCAGGGGGCTCGAAAAACTGTTTTTT.

The chain employs TRBV20-1 and TRBJ1-6; 8 nucleotides align to TRBD1. CDR3 size: 18 residues. Germline-derived CDR1 and CDR2 are DFQATT and SNEGSKA (reference sequence). V lost 3 bases and J lost 9; bases outside the gene matches: 19. CDR3 DNA sequence: TGCAGTGCTAGTTCCGGGGGTTTTTTTGGGACAGGCGGTTCACCCCTCCACTTT. It translates to CSASSGGFFGTGGSPLHF.

The chain links TRBV2 to TRBJ1-5; perhaps TRBD1 as D (5 bases). Looked up from germline, CDR1 is SNHLY and CDR2 is FYNNEI. The CDR3 is made up of 18 amino acids. The V and J ends lost 4 bases and 1 base respectively, with 20 bases between them. The CDR3 region has the DNA TGTGCCAGCAGTGTTGGGGCAGGGTCAGGGCGCAGCAATCAGCCCCAGCATTTT. It specifies CASSVGAGSGRSNQPQHF.

This clone was recorded only once. Here the CDR3 reads CASSLGQYQGGGYTF. In DNA, the CDR3 is TGCGCCAGCAGCTTGGGACAGTACCAGGGCGGTGGCTACACCTTC. The V gene is TRBV5-1, the J gene TRBJ1-2; the D gene is possibly TRBD1 (5 bases). The CDR3 length is 15 residues. CDR1 is SGHRS, CDR2 YFSETQ, per germline. The ends were cut back, 0 bases at V and 7 bases at J, with 16 bases in the middle.

The chain employs TRBV7-9 and TRBJ1-2; no clear D gene. This CDR3 region has 16 residues. V lost 1 base and J lost 0, with 12 bases in between. CDR1 is SEHNR, CDR2 FQNEAQ, per germline (reference sequence). The CDR3: CASSLVRSEANYGYTF. The CDR3 DNA sequence: TGTGCCAGCAGCTTAGTTAGGTCAGAGGCTAACTATGGCTACACCTTC.

About this clone itself: The same CDR3 can be traced to other DNA sequences in this sample. V gene TRBV27 combines with J gene TRBJ2-7; possibly TRBD1 for D (5 bases). V lost 3 bases and J lost 2, with 11 bases in between. CDR3 length: 14 amino acids. The germline V gene has CDR1 MNHEY and CDR2 SMNVEV (reference sequence). Here the CDR3 reads CASSFGQGTYEQYF. CDR3 nucleotides: TGTGCCAGCAGTTTTGGCCAGGGAACCTACGAGCAGTACTTC.

The J gene is TRBJ1-2, the V gene TRBV3-1 (or the pseudogene TRBV3-2); D is perhaps TRBD1 (6 bases). Looked up from germline, CDR1 is LGHDT and CDR2 is YNNKEL (reference sequence). The CDR3 is made up of 15 amino acids. With 10 bases removed from V and 6 bases from J, the gap between germline ends came to 24 bases. The CDR3 region is CATLSSTGKGNGYTF. In DNA, the CDR3 is TGTGCCACTTTGTCCTCCACAGGGAAAGGGAATGGCTACACCTTC.

The J gene is TRBJ1-1, the V gene TRBV11-2; D is unresolved. Germline-derived CDR1 and CDR2 are SGHAT and FQNNGV. This CDR3 comprises 12 residues. Trimming cost V 4 bases and J 0 bases, with 3 bases left between them. The CDR3 DNA is TGTGCCAGCAGCTCAATGAACACTGAAGCTTTCTTT. This gives the protein CASSSMNTEAFF.

The gene calls are TRBV5-8 and TRBJ1-2; 8 bases match TRBD1. CDR3 length: 14 residues. V lost 4 bases and J lost 7; bases outside the gene matches: 9. Germline V gene lookup returns CDR1 SGHTS and CDR2 YDEGEE. The CDR3 nucleotides read TGTGCCAGCAGCCCTGCGGGACAGGTCGGTGGCTACACCTTC. Protein product: CASSPAGQVGGYTF.

This rearrangement joins TRBV2 to TRBJ2-5; 8 nucleotides match TRBD2. This CDR3 is 14 amino acids long. Per germline, CDR1 SNHLY and CDR2 FYNNEI. Trimming cost V 7 bases and J 7 bases; bases outside gene matches: 11. CDR3 sequence (DNA): TGTGCCAGCATCATAGCGGGGTCAAGTGTGACCCAGTACTTC. It is translated as CASIIAGSSVTQYF. Full variable domain (missing parts from reference TRBV2 and TRBJ2-5): EPEVTQTPSHQVTQMGQEVILRCVPISNHLYFYWYRQILGQKVEFLVSFYNNEISEKSEIFDDQFSVERPDGSNFTLKIRSTKLEDSAMYFCASIIAGSSVTQYFGPGTRLLVL.

In nucleotides, the CDR3 is TGTGCCAGCAGCTTAGGGACTAGCACAGATACGCAGTATTTT. This codes for CASSLGTSTDTQYF. The J gene is TRBJ2-3, the V gene TRBV7-9, with a weak D call TRBD2 (5 bases). Trimming shortened V by 1 base and J by 0 bases, and 5 bases separated the two germline ends. Germline V lookup: CDR1 SEHNR, CDR2 FQNEAQ (reference sequence). CDR3 length: 14 amino acids.

The DNA for the CDR3 is TGTGCCAGCAGCTCCAAGGGGGACAGGAGCTCCTACGAGCAGTACTTC. Translating it yields CASSSKGDRSSYEQYF. The chain couples TRBV11-2 to TRBJ2-7; TRBD1 matches at 8 bases. CDR3 size: 16 residues. From germline, CDR1 is SGHAT and CDR2 FQNNGV. V gave up 4 bases and J gave up 0 bases; unmatched junction bases: 8.